The 23 T cell receptor beta chains below come from one sample, sequenced in a study of shared clonotypes between healthy human individuals. Clones were read by immunoSEQ multiplex PCR, and TCRdb kept only the in-frame ones, dropping some. This table holds under 1 million clones, almost 95% found once. The naive CD8 fraction comprised CD45RO-negative cells positively selected for CCR7 and excluded terminally differentiated effector memory CD45RA+ cells. The sequenced sample consisted of naive CD8+ T cells sorted from blood. These receptors were obtained from a man aged 25-45 years in good health.

This clone was counted once. The identical CDR3 is also encoded by other nucleotide sequences in the sample. The rearrangement links TRBV2 to TRBJ1-2, with unresolved D. Looked up from germline, CDR1 is SNHLY and CDR2 is FYNNEI. V lost 4 bases and J 5 bases, leaving 2 bases between the germline ends. The CDR3 covers 10 residues. CDR3 nucleotides: TGTGCCAGCAGTGGGTATGGCTACACCTTC. It codes for CASSGYGYTF.

J is TRBJ2-7 and V is TRBV19; a weak D match, TRBD1 (5 bases). Trimming removed 5 bases from V and 2 bases from J, with 10 bases in between. Germline V CDR1 and CDR2: LNHDA, SQIVND (reference sequence). This CDR3 has 13 residues. This CDR3 is CASSARDTYEQYF. The CDR3 nucleotides read TGTGCCAGTAGTGCCAGGGATACCTACGAGCAGTACTTC.

This chain joins TRBV11-2 and TRBJ2-1; 9 bases fit TRBD2. This CDR3 spans 15 amino acids. The V gene end was trimmed by 5 bases and the J gene end by 5 bases; junction bases not matched to a gene: 7. Germline assignment: CDR1 SGHAT and CDR2 FQNNGV. The CDR3 protein is CASSLSGSYNNEQFF. In DNA, the CDR3 is TGTGCCAGCAGCCTTAGCGGGAGTTACAACAATGAGCAGTTCTTC. Full variable domain (missing parts from reference TRBV11-2 and TRBJ2-1): EAGVAQSPRYKIIEKRQSVAFWCNPISGHATLYWYQQILGQGPKLLIQFQNNGVVDDSQLPKDRFSAERLKGVDSTLKIQPAKLEDSAVYLCASSLSGSYNNEQFFGPGTRLTVL.

CDR3 nucleotides: TGTGCCAGCAGCATCACTAGCGGGAGGCACAATGAGCAGTTCTTC. Translating gives CASSITSGRHNEQFF. The chain employs TRBV7-8 and TRBJ2-1; 12 nucleotides line up with TRBD2. Germline V gene sequence: CDR1 SGHVS, CDR2 FQNEAQ. The CDR3 consists of 15 residues. V dropped 5 bases and J dropped 5; count of bases not matched to a gene: 4.

The chain has TRBV7-9 and TRBJ2-2; no clear D gene. The CDR3 has 15 residues. The V end was cut by 0 bases, the J end by 3 bases, with 8 bases between. CDR1 and CDR2 from the germline V gene are SEHNR and FQNEAQ (reference sequence). This chain's CDR3 is CASSLAHLDTGELFF. CDR3 DNA: TGTGCCAGCAGCTTAGCGCATTTGGACACCGGGGAGCTGTTTTTT.

The chain uses TRBV21-1 and TRBJ2-7; TRBD2 was called by the table and not checked on the DNA. TRBV21-1 is given as a pseudogene. This CDR3 region has 16 residues. CDR3: CASSNGTSGRAYEQYF. The CDR3 DNA reads TGTGCCAGCAGCAACGGGACTAGCGGGAGGGCCTACGAGCAGTACTTC.

The rearrangement links TRBV7-2 to TRBJ2-3, with TRBD2 matching over 7 bases. The trim removed 2 bases at V and 1 base at J, leaving 12 bases unmatched. CDR1 and CDR2 (germline): SGHTA, FQGNSA. The CDR3 totals 18 residues. CDR3 sequence: CASSLIFSGTIGTDTQYF. CDR3 nucleotides: TGTGCCAGCAGCTTAATCTTCAGCGGGACTATTGGCACAGATACGCAGTATTTT.

This chain links TRBV10-2 with TRBJ2-1; 8 nucleotides line up with TRBD2. Germline V gives CDR1 WSHSY, CDR2 SAAADI. The CDR3 length is 15 residues. J gave up 0 bases and V 10 bases, and 8 bases lay outside the gene matches. The CDR3 sequence: CATSTSASSYNEQFF. The CDR3 DNA reads TGCGCCACCTCGACTAGCGCAAGCTCCTACAATGAGCAGTTCTTC.

CDR3 in DNA: TGTGCCAGCAGTGACTCGGCGGGAAGGTCAGATACGCAGTATTTT. It encodes CASSDSAGRSDTQYF. The V gene is TRBV6-4, the J gene TRBJ2-3; TRBD2 is a possible D gene (6 bases). Germline V gene lookup returns CDR1 MRHNA and CDR2 SNTAGT. V lost 0 bases, J lost 4 bases, and 11 bases lay in between. This CDR3 has 15 residues.

V usage is TRBV7-9 and J usage is TRBJ2-1; TRBD2 matches 9 bases. The CDR3 has 15 residues. Germline assignment: CDR1 SEHNR and CDR2 FQNEAQ (reference sequence). The junction had 7 bases not matched to a gene; V was cut back by 6 bases and J by 4 bases. The CDR3: CASSEREAAYNEQFF. The DNA of the CDR3 is TGTGCCAGCAGTGAGCGGGAGGCCGCTTACAATGAGCAGTTCTTC. Complete variable domain (other parts from reference TRBV7-9 and TRBJ2-1): DTGVSQNPRHKITKRGQNVTFRCDPISEHNRLYWYRQTLGQGPEFLTYFQNEAQLEKSRLLSDRFSAERPKGSFSTLEIQRTEQGDSAMYLCASSEREAAYNEQFFGPGTRLTVL.

This clone has a single count. V and J are TRBV11-2 and TRBJ2-1; D call uncertain. CDR3 length: 12 amino acids. Germline CDR1 is SGHAT and CDR2 is FQNNGV. With 5 bases removed from V and 9 bases from J, the gap between germline ends came to 11 bases. As DNA, the CDR3 is TGTGCCAGCAGCGAATGGGTTTTTGAGCAGTTCTTC. It translates to CASSEWVFEQFF.

The chain has TRBV6-6 and TRBJ1-2, with 10 nucleotides matching TRBD1. J was trimmed by 5 bases and V by 6 bases; bases with no gene match: 3. Germline assignment: CDR1 MNHNY and CDR2 SVGAGI (reference sequence). This CDR3 comprises 13 residues. CDR3 in amino acids: CASRGQGKYGYTF. The CDR3 coding sequence is TGTGCCAGCAGGGGACAGGGGAAGTATGGCTACACCTTC.

Here the CDR3 DNA reads TGTGCCAGCAGTTACTATAGCGGAAACACCGGGGAGCTGTTTTTT. This translates into CASSYYSGNTGELFF. The chain joins TRBV6-5 to TRBJ2-2; weak D call: TRBD2 (6 bases). This CDR3 has 15 amino acids. Per germline, CDR1 MNHEY and CDR2 SVGAGI. Trimming removed 1 base from V and 2 bases from J, with 8 bases in between.

This clone was seen a few times. V usage is TRBV19 and J usage is TRBJ2-7; no clear D. The V and J ends lost 5 bases and 2 bases respectively, with 7 bases between them. CDR1 is LNHDA, CDR2 SQIVND, per germline (reference sequence). This CDR3 is built from 12 residues. The CDR3 sequence is CASSSRAYEQYF. The CDR3, as DNA: TGTGCCAGTAGTTCAAGAGCCTACGAGCAGTACTTC.

The chain has TRBV19 and TRBJ1-5, with D possibly TRBD1 on 5 matching bases. CDR3 size: 14 residues. V dropped 4 bases and J dropped 7 bases, with 14 bases sitting between them. Per germline, CDR1 LNHDA and CDR2 SQIVND (reference sequence). The CDR3 here is CASSNGTAWQPQHF. The CDR3 DNA reads TGTGCCAGTAGTAACGGGACCGCATGGCAGCCCCAGCATTTT.

The chain links TRBV27 to TRBJ1-5; D might be TRBD1 (5 bases). Per germline, CDR1 MNHEY and CDR2 SMNVEV (reference sequence). The CDR3 spans 15 residues. The V gene lost 6 bases and the J gene lost 4 bases, with 16 bases spanning the gap. For the CDR3, the DNA is TGTGCCAGCAGCCTCGCAGGGCTGGGGAATCAGCCCCAGCATTTT. It yields the protein CASSLAGLGNQPQHF.

The rearrangement links TRBV4-3 to TRBJ2-3, with a tentative D call TRBD2 (6 bases). Germline CDR1 and CDR2: LGHNA and YSLEER. CDR3 length equals 16 residues. Deletions cut 0 bases from V and 2 bases from J, with 12 bases between. The CDR3 region is CASSQEGGPVTDTQYF. CDR3 bases: TGCGCCAGCAGCCAAGAGGGGGGACCAGTCACAGATACGCAGTATTTT.

In the case of this clone: The sample has other DNA sequences that encode this CDR3 too. This chain joins TRBV5-1 and TRBJ2-2; unclear D gene. This CDR3 is 14 amino acids long. Trimming took off 0 bases at V and 1 base at J, with 4 bases between the two ends. Germline V gives CDR1 SGHRS, CDR2 YFSETQ. The CDR3 DNA sequence: TGCGCCAGCAGCTTGGTTAGGAACACCGGGGAGCTGTTTTTT. Amino acids: CASSLVRNTGELFF.

V is TRBV7-6 and J is TRBJ1-1, with D hard to call. Trimming took 2 bases from V and 0 from J, leaving 10 bases between them. This CDR3 comprises 15 residues. Germline assignment: CDR1 SGHVS and CDR2 FNYEAQ. CDR3 nucleotide sequence: TGTGCCAGCAGCTTAAATCCGGGGATGAACACTGAAGCTTTCTTT. Its translation: CASSLNPGMNTEAFF. The complete variable domain, with remaining parts taken from reference TRBV7-6 and TRBJ1-1, reads GAGVSQSPRYKVTKRGQDVALRCDPISGHVSLYWYRQALGQGPEFLTYFNYEAQQDKSGLPNDRFSAERPEGSISTLTIQRTEQRDSAMYRCASSLNPGMNTEAFFGQGTRLTVV.

The rearrangement joins TRBV7-9 to TRBJ2-1, with 8 bases matching TRBD1. The length of the CDR3 is 15 residues. V lost 4 bases and J lost 5; bases outside the gene matches: 7. Per germline, CDR1 SEHNR and CDR2 FQNEAQ (reference sequence). This chain's CDR3 is CASSSDRVFNNEQFF. CDR3 bases: TGTGCCAGCAGCTCGGACAGGGTATTCAACAATGAGCAGTTCTTC.

The sample holds one count of this clone. The V and J genes are TRBV27 and TRBJ2-7; 7 bases align to TRBD1. With 4 bases clipped from V and 1 base from J, the junction kept 7 bases outside the gene matches. The V gene's germline CDR1 is MNHEY and CDR2 SMNVEV (reference sequence). The CDR3 is made up of 15 amino acids. The CDR3 DNA is TGTGCCAGCAGTTGGGGACAGCCTAGATCCTACGAGCAGTACTTC. This gives the protein CASSWGQPRSYEQYF.

The chain uses TRBV28 and TRBJ2-1; maybe TRBD2 (5 bases). Trimming shortened V by 5 bases and J by 8 bases, and 22 bases separated the two germline ends. The CDR3 totals 16 residues. The germline CDR1 and CDR2 sequences are MDHEN and SYDVKM. CDR3 bases: TGTGCCAGCAGTGTGGTACTAGTTCTACCCCAGCATGAGCAGTTCTTC. As protein: CASSVVLVLPQHEQFF.

The V gene is TRBV11-2, the J gene TRBJ2-1; 7 bases match TRBD2. The ends lost 5 bases at V and 6 bases at J; junction bases unmatched: 13. The CDR3 loop spans 16 amino acids. Germline V gene data show CDR1 as SGHAT and CDR2 as FQNNGV. CDR3 nucleotide sequence: TGTGCCAGCAGCCTCCCAGGACTAGGCCGGGGCAATGAGCAGTTCTTC. This codes for CASSLPGLGRGNEQFF.